Following are 29 T cell receptor beta chains from one sample sequenced in a study of cytomegalovirus exposure and HLA in healthy donors. Generated by immunoSEQ multiplex PCR, the TCRdb table keeps only in-frame clones and is missing some. The sample consists of 200,000 to 250,000 clones, 80% to 85% of them appearing once. Sequencing was performed on PBMCs. These receptors were taken from a young woman in good health and CMV-seropositive.

The genes are TRBV7-2 and TRBJ2-5; 7 bases fit TRBD1. V lost 3 bases to trimming and J lost 1 base; unmatched junction nucleotides: 5. Germline V CDR1 and CDR2: SGHTA, FQGNSA. The CDR3 extends over 15 amino acids. CDR3 in amino acids: CASSFGQDGQETQYF. CDR3 DNA: TGTGCCAGCAGCTTCGGACAGGACGGCCAAGAGACCCAGTACTTC. Full variable domain (rest looked up from reference TRBV7-2 and TRBJ2-5): GAGVSQSPSNKVTEKGKDVELRCDPISGHTALYWYRQSLGQGLEFLIYFQGNSAPDKSGLPSDRFSAERTGGSVSTLTIQRTQQEDSAVYLCASSFGQDGQETQYFGPGTRLLVL.

This chain links TRBV5-1 with TRBJ1-1; D is uncertain. The CDR3 contains 17 residues. Per the germline V gene, CDR1 is SGHRS and CDR2 is YFSETQ. V was shortened by 1 base and J by 1 base, with 17 bases between the two germline ends. In DNA form, the CDR3 reads TGCGCCAGCAGCTTGTTTATTGTATCGACGGAGAACACTGAAGCTTTCTTT. Encoded protein: CASSLFIVSTENTEAFF.

The chain combines TRBV7-3 with TRBJ2-2; D gene uncertain. V lost 4 bases to trimming and J lost 5 bases, with 11 bases between them. The germline gives CDR1 SGHTA, CDR2 FQGTGA. The CDR3 runs to 14 residues. The CDR3 sequence: CASSSQDVTGELFF. CDR3 nucleotides: TGTGCCAGCAGCTCCCAGGACGTAACCGGGGAGCTGTTTTTT.

CDR3 residues: CASSLGYSPTYEQYF. As DNA, the CDR3 is TGTGCCAGCAGCTTAGGATATAGTCCAACCTACGAGCAGTACTTC. The chain employs TRBV11-2 and TRBJ2-7; D is uncertain. V was pared by 1 base and J by 2 bases, with 12 bases between. The germline gives CDR1 SGHAT, CDR2 FQNNGV. The CDR3 contains 15 residues.

The V call is TRBV10-3, the J call TRBJ1-2; D unresolved. Trimming took 2 bases from V and 5 from J, leaving 9 bases between them. This CDR3 comprises 13 residues. Per germline, CDR1 ENHRY and CDR2 SYGVKD. CDR3 residues: CAISENNKYGYTF. CDR3 nucleotide sequence: TGTGCCATCAGTGAGAACAACAAGTATGGCTACACCTTC.

V usage is TRBV5-1 and J usage is TRBJ2-7; 7 bases are a match to TRBD2. V was pared by 2 bases and J by 4 bases, with 3 bases of the junction left unmatched. CDR3 length: 13 amino acids. Germline CDR1 is SGHRS and CDR2 is YFSETQ. The CDR3 is CASSFRGGYEQYF. Here the CDR3 DNA reads TGCGCCAGCAGCTTTCGGGGAGGGTACGAGCAGTACTTC.

The chain joins TRBV5-1 to TRBJ2-1; 7 positions match TRBD1. Losses at the gene ends were 3 bases for V and 9 bases for J; bases not matched to a gene: 6. Germline assignment: CDR1 SGHRS and CDR2 YFSETQ. CDR3 length: 13 amino acids. The chain's CDR3 is CASSYNYRGEQFF. CDR3 nucleotide sequence: TGCGCCAGCAGCTACAACTACAGGGGTGAGCAGTTCTTC.

The V call is TRBV5-5, the J call TRBJ2-3; D is possibly TRBD2 (6 bases). The CDR3 covers 16 residues. Deletions cut 4 bases from V and 3 bases from J, with 18 bases between. Germline assignment: CDR1 SGHKS and CDR2 YYEKEE (reference sequence). The CDR3: CASSRSVGGPTDTQYF. CDR3 nucleotide sequence: TGTGCCAGCAGCCGGTCCGTAGGAGGGCCGACAGATACGCAGTATTTT.

The chain links TRBV4-3 to TRBJ2-3; D is ambiguous. CDR3 length: 14 amino acids. The germline CDR1 and CDR2 sequences are LGHNA and YSLEER. V lost 2 bases and J lost 4, with 10 bases in between. CDR3 coding DNA: TGCGCCAGCAGCCAATTGGAACTGTCAGATACGCAGTATTTT. It translates to CASSQLELSDTQYF.

The genes are TRBV7-2 and TRBJ1-1, with D unresolved. Per the germline V gene, CDR1 is SGHTA and CDR2 is FQGNSA. This CDR3 has 13 residues. V lost 5 bases and J 3 bases, leaving 10 bases between the germline ends. CDR3 bases: TGTGCCAGCAGCACTCGACGTTACACTGAAGCTTTCTTT. This codes for CASSTRRYTEAFF.

The rearrangement uses TRBV4-2 and TRBJ2-5; no clear D. The CDR3 sequence is 14 residues long. With 0 bases removed from V and 5 bases from J, the gap between germline ends came to 10 bases. CDR1 is LGHNA, CDR2 YNFKEQ, per germline. The CDR3 coding sequence is TGTGCCAGCAGCCAAGATAGTATTCTTGAGACCCAGTACTTC. Protein sequence: CASSQDSILETQYF.

CDR3 bases: TGTGCCAGCAGGGGCGGGAGCCCCTACAATGAGCAGTTCTTC. This gives the protein CASRGGSPYNEQFF. The V gene is TRBV2, the J gene TRBJ2-1; TRBD2 matches 7 bases. V lost 6 bases and J lost 2; bases outside the gene matches: 4. Germline lookup yields CDR1 SNHLY and CDR2 FYNNEI. This CDR3 has 14 amino acids.

The gene calls are TRBV28 and TRBJ1-2; 7 nucleotides match TRBD1. Germline CDR1 reads MDHEN; CDR2 reads SYDVKM. Trimming removed 0 bases from V and 8 bases from J; junction bases left unmatched: 9. The CDR3 loop spans 15 amino acids. The CDR3: CASSLWSRGHGGYTF. Here the CDR3 DNA reads TGTGCCAGCAGTTTATGGTCGAGGGGGCACGGGGGCTACACCTTC.

The genes are TRBV29-1 and TRBJ1-2, with 9 bases identical to TRBD1. Per the germline V gene, CDR1 is SQVTM and CDR2 is ANQGSEA. V was pared by 6 bases and J by 6 bases, with 5 bases of the junction left unmatched. The CDR3 sequence is 12 residues long. CDR3 region: CSVSQGAHGYTF. The CDR3 DNA is TGCAGCGTATCACAGGGGGCGCATGGCTACACCTTC.

This clone was found once. This chain links TRBV28 with TRBJ1-2; possibly TRBD1 for D (5 bases). The germline CDR1 and CDR2 sequences are MDHEN and SYDVKM. The CDR3 loop spans 14 amino acids. The germline V and J ends were trimmed by 2 bases and 6 bases, with 13 bases remaining between them. CDR3 protein: CASSLPGRADGYTF. CDR3 DNA: TGTGCCAGCAGTTTACCAGGGCGTGCAGATGGCTACACCTTC.

In nucleotides, the CDR3 is TGTGCCAGTAGTATTTTTCCGGGGGCTAATGAGCAGTTCTTC. Translated, it gives CASSIFPGANEQFF. V usage is TRBV19 and J usage is TRBJ2-1; the D gene could be TRBD1 or TRBD2 (6 bases each). The CDR3 totals 14 residues. Germline CDR1 is LNHDA and CDR2 is SQIVND (reference sequence). The V end lost 3 bases, the J end lost 7 bases, and 13 bases lay between the germline ends. Full variable domain (remainder filled in from reference TRBV19 and TRBJ2-1): DGGITQSPKYLFRKEGQNVTLSCEQNLNHDAMYWYRQDPGQGLRLIYYSQIVNDFQKGDIAEGYSVSREKKESFPLTVTSAQKNPTAFYLCASSIFPGANEQFFGPGTRLTVL.

The chain has TRBV30 and TRBJ1-2; TRBD1 might be the D (5 bases). V was shortened by 0 bases and J by 4 bases, with 12 bases between the two germline ends. Germline V gives CDR1 GTSNPN, CDR2 SVGIG (reference sequence). The CDR3 is 14 amino acids. The CDR3 DNA reads TGTGCCTGGAGTGTCCCAGGGCGGGGCTATGGCTACACCTTC. Translated: CAWSVPGRGYGYTF.

The J gene is TRBJ2-3, the V gene TRBV13; 9 bases are a match to TRBD2. With 3 bases clipped from V and 1 base from J, the junction kept 2 bases outside the gene matches. Germline-derived CDR1 and CDR2 are PRHDT and FYEKMQ (reference sequence). The CDR3 runs 15 residues. The CDR3 region is CASSFRTSGTDTQYF. The CDR3 coding sequence is TGTGCCAGCAGCTTTCGGACTAGCGGCACAGATACGCAGTATTTT.

V usage is TRBV2 and J usage is TRBJ1-2, with D unresolved. The germline CDR1 and CDR2 sequences are SNHLY and FYNNEI. The CDR3 runs to 13 residues. V lost 4 bases and J 0 bases, leaving 6 bases between the germline ends. As DNA, the CDR3 is TGTGCCAGCAGTGTCACCCCTAACTATGGCTACACCTTC. The encoded protein is CASSVTPNYGYTF.

The chain has TRBV4-1 and TRBJ2-7; the D gene is possibly TRBD1 (6 bases). The CDR3 covers 15 residues. Germline lookup yields CDR1 MGHRA and CDR2 YSYEKL. Trimming left V 1 base short and J 1 base short, with 11 bases between. CDR3 sequence reads: CASSQGVDSSYEQYF. The CDR3 DNA reads as TGCGCCAGCAGCCAAGGGGTGGACAGTTCCTACGAGCAGTACTTC.

The CDR3: CASSDSGNGYTF. The CDR3 DNA sequence: TGTGCCAGCAGTGACTCCGGGAACGGCTACACCTTC. The chain recombines TRBV6-1 with TRBJ1-2; the D is unclear. The germline V and J ends were trimmed by 3 bases and 8 bases, with 10 bases remaining between them. This CDR3 has 12 amino acids. Germline V gene lookup returns CDR1 MNHNS and CDR2 SASEGT.

The V call is TRBV27, the J call TRBJ2-5, with 7 bases lining up with TRBD2. Germline V lookup: CDR1 MNHEY, CDR2 SMNVEV (reference sequence). Trimming cost V 6 bases and J 0 bases; bases outside gene matches: 7. The CDR3 extends over 15 amino acids. The CDR3 protein is CASRTLSGHQETQYF. As DNA, the CDR3 is TGTGCCAGCAGAACACTTAGCGGGCACCAAGAGACCCAGTACTTC.

The chain couples TRBV5-1 to TRBJ2-1; 8 bases line up with TRBD2. CDR3 length equals 15 residues. After removal of 0 bases from V and 9 bases from J, the junction contained 8 bases not matched to a gene. Germline CDR1 is SGHRS and CDR2 is YFSETQ. The CDR3 loop is CASSLGLALLGEQFF. CDR3 in DNA: TGCGCCAGCAGCTTGGGACTAGCGTTATTGGGTGAGCAGTTCTTC.

The gene calls are TRBV29-1 and TRBJ1-4; D not certain. The germline gives CDR1 SQVTM, CDR2 ANQGSEA. The CDR3 extends over 10 amino acids. V lost 5 bases to trimming and J lost 5 bases, with 3 bases between them. The CDR3, as DNA: TGCAGCGTTTTCAATGAAAAACTGTTTTTT. It yields the protein CSVFNEKLFF.

This clone was picked up a small number of times. Here the CDR3 reads CASSHDRYSNQPQHF. CDR3 nucleotide sequence: TGTGCCAGCAGCCACGACAGATATAGCAATCAGCCCCAGCATTTT. The genes are TRBV11-2 and TRBJ1-5, with D perhaps matching TRBD1 (5 bases). Germline-derived CDR1 and CDR2 are SGHAT and FQNNGV. The CDR3 length is 15 residues. The V and J ends lost 5 bases and 0 bases respectively, with 11 bases between them.

The V gene is TRBV9, the J gene TRBJ2-3; 10 nucleotides agree with TRBD2. Germline CDR1 and CDR2: SGDLS and YYNGEE. This CDR3 comprises 15 residues. V dropped 1 base and J dropped 2; count of bases not matched to a gene: 1. The CDR3, as DNA: TGTGCCAGCAGCGTAACTAGCGGGGTCACAGATACGCAGTATTTT. Its translation is CASSVTSGVTDTQYF.

The genes are TRBV4-1 and TRBJ2-7; 10 bases map to TRBD2. The CDR3 covers 16 residues. Germline V CDR1 and CDR2: MGHRA, YSYEKL. V gave up 2 bases and J gave up 3 bases; unmatched junction bases: 7. CDR3 nucleotides: TGCGCCAGCAGCCAACCTACTAGCGGGACCCTCTACGAGCAGTACTTC. It yields the protein CASSQPTSGTLYEQYF.

This clone was picked up one time. J is TRBJ1-2 and V is TRBV5-1; the match to TRBD1 covers 7 bases. V lost 4 bases, J lost 6 bases, and 15 bases stayed unmatched. The CDR3 sequence is 16 residues long. The germline V gene encodes CDR1 SGHRS and CDR2 YFSETQ. The CDR3 region has the DNA TGCGCCAGCAGCCTAGGACAGGTCGATTTATTGAATGGCTACACCTTC. It encodes CASSLGQVDLLNGYTF. Looking up the rest from reference TRBV5-1 and TRBJ1-2 gives the full variable domain: KAGVTQTPRYLIKTRGQQVTLSCSPISGHRSVSWYQQTPGQGLQFLFEYFSETQRNKGNFPGRFSGRQFSNSRSEMNVSTLELGDSALYLCASSLGQVDLLNGYTFGSGTRLTVV.

The rearrangement links TRBV4-1 to TRBJ1-2; 9 bases agree with TRBD1. V lost 1 base to trimming and J lost 5 bases; unmatched junction nucleotides: 5. This CDR3 spans 15 amino acids. Per the germline V gene, CDR1 is MGHRA and CDR2 is YSYEKL. CDR3 nucleotide sequence: TGCGCCAGCAGCCAAGCCGGGACAGGGATATATGGCTACACCTTC. As protein: CASSQAGTGIYGYTF.